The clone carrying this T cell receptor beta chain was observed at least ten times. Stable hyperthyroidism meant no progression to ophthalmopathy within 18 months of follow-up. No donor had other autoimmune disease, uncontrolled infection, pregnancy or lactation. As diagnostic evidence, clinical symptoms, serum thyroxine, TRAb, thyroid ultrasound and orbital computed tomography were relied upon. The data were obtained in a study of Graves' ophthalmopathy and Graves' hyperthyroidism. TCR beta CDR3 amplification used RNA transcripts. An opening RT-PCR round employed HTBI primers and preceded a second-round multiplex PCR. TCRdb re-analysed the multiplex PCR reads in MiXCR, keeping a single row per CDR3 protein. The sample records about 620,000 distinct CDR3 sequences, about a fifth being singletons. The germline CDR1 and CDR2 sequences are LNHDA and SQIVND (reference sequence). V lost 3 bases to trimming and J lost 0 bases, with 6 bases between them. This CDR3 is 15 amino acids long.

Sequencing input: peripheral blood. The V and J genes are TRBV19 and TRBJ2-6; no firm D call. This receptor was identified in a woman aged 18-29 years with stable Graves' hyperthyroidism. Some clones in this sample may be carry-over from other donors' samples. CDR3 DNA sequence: TGTGCCAGTAGTATGAGAGTCTCTGGGGCCAACGTCCTGACTTTC. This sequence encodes CASSMRVSGANVLTF. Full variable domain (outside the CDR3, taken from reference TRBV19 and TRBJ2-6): DGGITQSPKYLFRKEGQNVTLSCEQNLNHDAMYWYRQDPGQGLRLIYYSQIVNDFQKGDIAEGYSVSREKKESFPLTVTSAQKNPTAFYLCASSMRVSGANVLTFGAGSRLTVL.